This paragraph covers one T cell receptor (beta chain) sequence. Its matching antigen is unknown. The CDR3 is 13 amino acids. Trimming cost V 3 bases and J 4 bases, with 9 bases left between them. CDR1 is ENHRY, CDR2 SYGVKD, per germline. The data belong to a study of Ad26.COV2.S vaccination and SARS-CoV-2 variants. For the study at large: Ad26.COV2.S, an intramuscular injection, was given once or twice 56 days apart. Findings and caveats of the study: Greater spike-specific TCR breadth was seen in vaccine recipients than in placebo recipients. It was reported that spike-specific CD8+ and CD4+ T cell responses were substantially broad after vaccination.

As to treatment: roughly 18 received Ad26.COV2.S at low or high dose, single or two shots; about five received placebo; per-sample allocation not given. Repertoires come from day 63 after the first vaccine or placebo injection. Profiled with immunoSEQ multiplex PCR; TCRdb holds only in-frame clones, not every one. The table has roughly 700,000 clones, 89% seen once. The chain recombines TRBV10-3 with TRBJ1-2, with D hard to call. The sequencing here drew on peripheral blood, taken in a trial of Ad26.COV2.S vaccine versus placebo. The origin of this receptor is a person aged 18 to 65 who received the Ad26.COV2.S COVID-19 vaccine or a placebo. The CDR3 DNA reads TGTGCCATCAGTGACGGTCAGCCCTATGGCTACACCTTC. Protein: CAISDGQPYGYTF.